The sequence of this T cell receptor (beta chain) was determined in a study of blood T cell repertoires in COVID-19. This CDR3 region has 13 residues. Germline V CDR1 and CDR2: SGHRS, YFSETQ. V was pared by 4 bases and J by 4 bases, with 11 bases between. This clone was found once. TCRdb's copy holds only in-frame clones and misses some; the assay was immunoSEQ multiplex PCR. The sample includes over 250,000 clones, 65% to 90% seen only once; the top ten take more than 10%. The sequence came from a human donor in a cohort sampled during active COVID-19. V gene TRBV5-1 combines with J gene TRBJ1-2, with TRBD1 as a possible D gene (6 bases). Sequencing was carried out using peripheral blood. The CDR3 protein is CASSPGDGYGYTF. The CDR3 coding sequence is TGCGCCAGCAGCCCAGGGGACGGCTATGGCTACACCTTC.